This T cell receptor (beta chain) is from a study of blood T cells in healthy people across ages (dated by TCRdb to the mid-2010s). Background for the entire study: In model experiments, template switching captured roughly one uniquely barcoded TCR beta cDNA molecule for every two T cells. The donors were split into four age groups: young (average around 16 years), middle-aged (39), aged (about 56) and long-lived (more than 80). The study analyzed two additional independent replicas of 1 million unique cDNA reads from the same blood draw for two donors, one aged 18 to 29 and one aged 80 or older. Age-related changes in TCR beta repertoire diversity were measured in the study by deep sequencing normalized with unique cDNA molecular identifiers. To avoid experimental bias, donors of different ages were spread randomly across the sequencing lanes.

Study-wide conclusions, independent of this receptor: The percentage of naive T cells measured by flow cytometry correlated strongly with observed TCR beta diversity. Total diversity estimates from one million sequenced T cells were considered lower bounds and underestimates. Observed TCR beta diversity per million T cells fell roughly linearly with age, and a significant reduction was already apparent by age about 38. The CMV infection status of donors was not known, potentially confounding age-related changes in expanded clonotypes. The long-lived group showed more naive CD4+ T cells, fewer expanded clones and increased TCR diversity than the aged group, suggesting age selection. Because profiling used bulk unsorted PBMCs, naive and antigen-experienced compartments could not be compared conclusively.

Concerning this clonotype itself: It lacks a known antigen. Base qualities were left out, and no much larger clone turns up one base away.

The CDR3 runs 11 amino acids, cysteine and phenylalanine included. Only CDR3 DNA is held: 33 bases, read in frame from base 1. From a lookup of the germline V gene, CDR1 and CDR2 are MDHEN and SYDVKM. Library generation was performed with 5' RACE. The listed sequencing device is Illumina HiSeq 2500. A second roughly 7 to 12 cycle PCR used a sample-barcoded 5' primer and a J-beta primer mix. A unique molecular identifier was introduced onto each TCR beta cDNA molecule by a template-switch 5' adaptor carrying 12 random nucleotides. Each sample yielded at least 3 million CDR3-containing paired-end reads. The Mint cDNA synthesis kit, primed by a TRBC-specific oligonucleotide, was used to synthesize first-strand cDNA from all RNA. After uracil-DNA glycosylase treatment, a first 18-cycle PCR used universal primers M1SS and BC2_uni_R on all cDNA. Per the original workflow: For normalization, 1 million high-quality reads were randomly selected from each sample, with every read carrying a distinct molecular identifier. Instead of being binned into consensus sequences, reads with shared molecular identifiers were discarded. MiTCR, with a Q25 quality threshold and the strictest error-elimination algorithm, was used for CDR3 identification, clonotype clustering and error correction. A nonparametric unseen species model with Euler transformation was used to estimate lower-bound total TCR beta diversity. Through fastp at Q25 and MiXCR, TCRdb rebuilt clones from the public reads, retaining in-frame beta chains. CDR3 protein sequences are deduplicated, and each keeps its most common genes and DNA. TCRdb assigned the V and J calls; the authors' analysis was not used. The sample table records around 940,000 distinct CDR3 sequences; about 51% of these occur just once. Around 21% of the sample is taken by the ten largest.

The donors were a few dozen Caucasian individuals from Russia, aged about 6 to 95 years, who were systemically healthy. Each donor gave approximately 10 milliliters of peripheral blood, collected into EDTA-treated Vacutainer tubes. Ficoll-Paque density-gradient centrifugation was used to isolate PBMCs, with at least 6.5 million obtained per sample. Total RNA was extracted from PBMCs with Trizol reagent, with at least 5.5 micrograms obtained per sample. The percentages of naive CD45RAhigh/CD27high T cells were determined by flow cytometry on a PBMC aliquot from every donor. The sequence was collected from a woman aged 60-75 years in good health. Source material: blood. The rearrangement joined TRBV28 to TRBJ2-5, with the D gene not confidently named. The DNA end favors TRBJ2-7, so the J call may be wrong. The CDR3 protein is CASGWVYEQYF. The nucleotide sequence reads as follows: TGTGCCAGCGGTTGGGTTTACGAGCAGTACTTC.